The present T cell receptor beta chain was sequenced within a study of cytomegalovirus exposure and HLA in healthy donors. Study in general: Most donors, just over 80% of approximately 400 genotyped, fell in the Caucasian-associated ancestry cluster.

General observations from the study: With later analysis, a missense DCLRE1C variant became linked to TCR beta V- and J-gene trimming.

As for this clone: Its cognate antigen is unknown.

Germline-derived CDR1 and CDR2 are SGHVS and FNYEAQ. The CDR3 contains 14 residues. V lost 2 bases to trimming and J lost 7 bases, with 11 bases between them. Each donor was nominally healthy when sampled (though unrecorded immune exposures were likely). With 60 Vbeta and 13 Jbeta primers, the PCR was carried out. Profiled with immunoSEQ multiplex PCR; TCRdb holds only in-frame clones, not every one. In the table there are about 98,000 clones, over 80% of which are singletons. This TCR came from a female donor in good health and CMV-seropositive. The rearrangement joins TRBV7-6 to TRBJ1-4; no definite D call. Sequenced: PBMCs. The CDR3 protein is CASSLNPGSEKLFF. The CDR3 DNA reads TGTGCCAGCAGCTTAAATCCGGGGAGTGAAAAACTGTTTTTT.